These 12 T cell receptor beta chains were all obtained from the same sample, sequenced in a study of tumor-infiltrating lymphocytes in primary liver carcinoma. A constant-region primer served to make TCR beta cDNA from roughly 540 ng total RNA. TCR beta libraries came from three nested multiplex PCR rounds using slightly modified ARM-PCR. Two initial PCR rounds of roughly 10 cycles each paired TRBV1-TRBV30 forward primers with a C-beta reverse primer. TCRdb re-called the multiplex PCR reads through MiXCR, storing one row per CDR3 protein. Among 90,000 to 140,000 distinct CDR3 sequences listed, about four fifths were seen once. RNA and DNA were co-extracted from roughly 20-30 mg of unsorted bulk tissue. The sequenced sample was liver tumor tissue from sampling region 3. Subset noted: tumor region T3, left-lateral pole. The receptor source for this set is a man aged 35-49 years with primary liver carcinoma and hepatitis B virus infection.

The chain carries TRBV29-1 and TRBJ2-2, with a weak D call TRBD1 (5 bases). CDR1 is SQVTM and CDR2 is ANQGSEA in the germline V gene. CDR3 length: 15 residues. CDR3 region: CSAGIGAGYIGELFF. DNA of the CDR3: TGCAGTGCTGGGATTGGGGCAGGGTACATCGGGGAGCTGTTTTTT.

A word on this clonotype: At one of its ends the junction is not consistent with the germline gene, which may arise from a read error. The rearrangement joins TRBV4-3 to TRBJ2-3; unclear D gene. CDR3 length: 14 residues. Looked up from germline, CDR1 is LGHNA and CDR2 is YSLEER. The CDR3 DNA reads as TGCTCCAGCAGTCAAGTTGTTCTCTCAGATACGCAGTATTTT. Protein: CSSSQVVLSDTQYF.

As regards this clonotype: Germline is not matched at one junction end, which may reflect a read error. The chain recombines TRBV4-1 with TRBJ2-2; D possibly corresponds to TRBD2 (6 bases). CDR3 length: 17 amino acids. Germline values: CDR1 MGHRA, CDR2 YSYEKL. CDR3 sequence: CASSQDRTGANTGVLFF. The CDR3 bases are TGCGCCAGCAGCCAAGATAGAACGGGAGCGAACACCGGGGTGCTGTTTTTT.

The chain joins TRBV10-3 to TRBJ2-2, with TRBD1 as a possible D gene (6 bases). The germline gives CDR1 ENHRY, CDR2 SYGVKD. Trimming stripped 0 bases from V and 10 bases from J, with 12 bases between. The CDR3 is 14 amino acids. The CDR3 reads CAISESTGTEELFF. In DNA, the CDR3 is TGTGCCATCAGTGAGTCGACAGGCACTGAGGAGCTGTTTTTT.

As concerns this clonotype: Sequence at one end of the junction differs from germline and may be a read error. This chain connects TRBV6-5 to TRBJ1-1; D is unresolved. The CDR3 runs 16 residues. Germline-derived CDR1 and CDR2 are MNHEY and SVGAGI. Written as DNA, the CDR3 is TGTGCTAGCAGTCACTCGGTCGGGGTAATGAACACTGAAGCTTTCTTT. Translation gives CASSHSVGVMNTEAFF.

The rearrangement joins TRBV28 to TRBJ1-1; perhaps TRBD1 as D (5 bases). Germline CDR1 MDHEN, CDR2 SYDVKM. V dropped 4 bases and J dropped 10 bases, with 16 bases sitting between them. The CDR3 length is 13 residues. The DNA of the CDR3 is TGTGCCAGCAGTTCACCGGATACTGGGGCAGCTTTCTTT. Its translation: CASSSPDTGAAFF.

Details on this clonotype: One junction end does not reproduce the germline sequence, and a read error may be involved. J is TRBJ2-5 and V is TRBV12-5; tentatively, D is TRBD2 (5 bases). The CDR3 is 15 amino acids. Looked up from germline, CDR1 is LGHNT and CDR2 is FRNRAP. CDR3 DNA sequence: TGTGCTAGTGGCCCGAAAGGGAGCGAAGGGCAGACCCAATACTTC. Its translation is CASGPKGSEGQTQYF. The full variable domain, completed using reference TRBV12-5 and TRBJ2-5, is DARVTQTPRHKVTEMGQEVTMRCQPILGHNTVFWYRQTMMQGLELLAYFRNRAPLDDSGMPKDRFSAEMPDATLATLKIQPSEPRDSAVYFCASGPKGSEGQTQYFGPGTRLLVL.

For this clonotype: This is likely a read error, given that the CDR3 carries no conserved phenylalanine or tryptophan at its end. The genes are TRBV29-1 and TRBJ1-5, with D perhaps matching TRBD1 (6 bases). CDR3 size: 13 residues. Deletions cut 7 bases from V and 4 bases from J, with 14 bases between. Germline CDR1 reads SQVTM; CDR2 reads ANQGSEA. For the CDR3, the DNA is TGCAGCGCCAGAGGGGGAGTGAATCAGCCCCAGCATTTA. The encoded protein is CSARGGVNQPQHL.

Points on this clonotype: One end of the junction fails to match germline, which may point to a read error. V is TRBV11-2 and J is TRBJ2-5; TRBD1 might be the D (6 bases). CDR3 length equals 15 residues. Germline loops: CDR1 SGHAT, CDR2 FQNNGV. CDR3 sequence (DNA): TGTGTCAGCAGTTCCCGGTCAGCCCCAGGGGTGACCCAGTACTTC. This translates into CVSSSRSAPGVTQYF.

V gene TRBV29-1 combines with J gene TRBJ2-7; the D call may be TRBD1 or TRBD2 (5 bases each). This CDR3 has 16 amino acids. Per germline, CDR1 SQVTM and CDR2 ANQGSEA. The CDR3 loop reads CRVMTSGTGTPYEQYF. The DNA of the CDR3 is TGCAGGGTCATGACATCTGGGACCGGTACTCCCTACGAGCAGTACTTC.

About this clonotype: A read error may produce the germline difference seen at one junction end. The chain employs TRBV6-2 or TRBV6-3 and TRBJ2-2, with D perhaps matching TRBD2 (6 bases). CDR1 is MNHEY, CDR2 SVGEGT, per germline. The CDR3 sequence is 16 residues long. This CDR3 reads CANTGGAATNIGELFF. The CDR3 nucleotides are TGTGCCAACACCGGCGGGGCGGCTACCAACATCGGGGAGCTGTTTTTT.

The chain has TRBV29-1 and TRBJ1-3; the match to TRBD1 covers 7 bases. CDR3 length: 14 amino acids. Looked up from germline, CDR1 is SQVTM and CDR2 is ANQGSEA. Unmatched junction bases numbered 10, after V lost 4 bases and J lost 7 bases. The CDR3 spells CSVGGGTVTNTIYF. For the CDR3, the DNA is TGCAGCGTTGGAGGGGGGACAGTGACGAACACCATATATTTT.